This TCR beta chain emerged from a study of cytomegalovirus exposure and HLA in healthy donors. The study, taken as a whole, reports: Confirmation in vitro established that a few CMV-associated chains were specific for CMV antigens.

The PCR had 60 Vbeta and 13 Jbeta primers. The data were produced by immunoSEQ multiplex PCR, yet TCRdb's version contains in-frame clones alone and is incomplete. Seen here are under 200,000 clones, roughly 79% observed once, and the top ten hold less than 9%. This clone was counted once. The antigen is not known. The junction differs from germline at one of its ends, possibly a read error. The CDR3 runs to 15 residues. Germline-derived CDR1 and CDR2 are SGHVS and FQNEAQ. Sample: PBMCs. The clonotype was recovered from a male donor in good health and CMV-seropositive. The V and J genes are TRBV7-8 and TRBJ2-4; 12 nucleotides agree with TRBD2. This chain's CDR3 is CASSLAGGPKNIQYF. CDR3 nucleotide sequence: TGTGCCAGCAGCCTAGCGGGGGGGCCCAAAAACATTCAGTACTTC.